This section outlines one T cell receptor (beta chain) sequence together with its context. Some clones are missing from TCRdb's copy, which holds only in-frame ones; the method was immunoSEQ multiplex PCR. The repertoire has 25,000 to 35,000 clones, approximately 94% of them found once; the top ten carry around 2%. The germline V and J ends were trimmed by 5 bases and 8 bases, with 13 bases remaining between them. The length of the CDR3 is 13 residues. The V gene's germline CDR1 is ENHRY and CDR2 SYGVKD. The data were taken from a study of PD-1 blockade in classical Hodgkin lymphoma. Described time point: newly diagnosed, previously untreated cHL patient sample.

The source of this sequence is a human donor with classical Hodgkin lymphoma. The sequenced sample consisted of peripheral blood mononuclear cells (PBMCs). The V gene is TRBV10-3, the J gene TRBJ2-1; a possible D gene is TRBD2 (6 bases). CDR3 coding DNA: TGTGCCATCAGTAGCCGGAGGGAGGATGAGCAGTTCTTC. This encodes CAISSRREDEQFF.